These 29 T cell receptor beta chains were all obtained from the same sample, sequenced in a study of early T cells in non-severe SARS-CoV-2 infection. TCRdb reanalysed the 5' RACE reads using MiXCR and keeps one entry per CDR3 protein. The sample includes 100,000 or so distinct CDR3 sequences, around 13% of them seen just once. The sample consisted of whole blood. The receptors here all came from an adult who was a healthcare worker with PCR-confirmed SARS-CoV-2 infection or an uninfected control (not recorded which).

This clonotype was seen more than once but under ten times. The V gene is TRBV6-5, the J gene TRBJ1-2; TRBD1 matches 7 bases. Germline V gene sequence: CDR1 MNHEY, CDR2 SVGAGI. With 5 bases clipped from V and 2 bases from J, the junction kept 2 bases outside the gene matches. The CDR3 is 13 amino acids. CDR3 DNA: TGTGCCAGCAGTCCAGGGGGGAACTATGGCTACACCTTC. It encodes CASSPGGNYGYTF.

This clonotype has a count of ten or more. The chain recombines TRBV7-2 with TRBJ2-1, with D hard to call. Per germline, CDR1 SGHTA and CDR2 FQGNSA. The CDR3 covers 15 residues. V was pared by 5 bases and J by 1 base, with 12 bases between. CDR3 sequence reads: CASSPQSLSYNEQFF. For the CDR3, the DNA is TGTGCCAGCAGCCCGCAAAGCCTTTCCTACAATGAGCAGTTCTTC.

This clonotype was detected only a few times. The chain is built from TRBV4-1 and TRBJ2-7; D possibly matches TRBD1 or TRBD2 (5 bases each). Germline lookup yields CDR1 MGHRA and CDR2 YSYEKL. The CDR3 runs 15 residues. V dropped 0 bases and J dropped 2 bases, with 11 bases sitting between them. The CDR3 region is CASSQDAPGPYEQYF. The CDR3 bases are TGCGCCAGCAGCCAAGATGCCCCGGGACCCTACGAGCAGTACTTC.

The chain joins TRBV20-1 to TRBJ2-3; D unresolved. Trimming took off 6 bases at V and 4 bases at J, with 14 bases between the two ends. This CDR3 contains 13 residues. The V gene's germline CDR1 is DFQATT and CDR2 SNEGSKA (reference sequence). CDR3 in DNA: TGCAGTGCAACCCCGGGCGTACCAGATACGCAGTATTTT. It encodes CSATPGVPDTQYF.

This clonotype occurred a few times. The chain combines TRBV6-1 with TRBJ2-1, with 9 positions matching TRBD2. The ends lost 4 bases at V and 8 bases at J; junction bases unmatched: 9. The CDR3 sequence is 15 residues long. Germline assignment: CDR1 MNHNS and CDR2 SASEGT. The CDR3 coding sequence is TGTGCCAGCAGTGGATTTAGCGGGAGTCCGGATGAGCAGTTCTTC. Residues: CASSGFSGSPDEQFF.

This clonotype was seen at least ten times. The gene calls are TRBV5-1 and TRBJ2-7; D call uncertain. The ends were cut back, 0 bases at V and 4 bases at J, with 8 bases in the middle. The CDR3 runs to 13 residues. Germline V gene lookup returns CDR1 SGHRS and CDR2 YFSETQ. The CDR3 DNA follows: TGCGCCAGCAGCTTGGAAGTACTTTACGAGCAGTACTTC. Translated: CASSLEVLYEQYF.

This chain links TRBV6-2 or TRBV6-3 with TRBJ2-7; D unresolved. The CDR3 contains 14 residues. The V end lost 2 bases, the J end lost 1 base, and 9 bases lay between the germline ends. Germline loops: CDR1 MNHEY, CDR2 SVGEGT. CDR3 DNA: TGTGCCAGCAGTTACGAAACTGCGTCCTACGAGCAGTACTTC. Amino acids: CASSYETASYEQYF.

The CDR3 nucleotides read TGTGCCAGCAGTTTAGGCTCCGCTGGGGGGGAGCTGTTTTTT. Residues: CASSLGSAGGELFF. The chain joins TRBV27 to TRBJ2-2; D remains unclear. CDR3 size: 14 residues. The ends were cut back, 2 bases at V and 8 bases at J, with 12 bases in the middle. Germline V gene data show CDR1 as MNHEY and CDR2 as SMNVEV (reference sequence).

This clonotype showed up just once. The V and J genes are TRBV7-2 and TRBJ2-1, with 7 bases identical to TRBD2. Germline-derived CDR1 and CDR2 are SGHTA and FQGNSA. V dropped 3 bases and J dropped 4; count of bases not matched to a gene: 12. The CDR3 length is 17 residues. CDR3 bases: TGTGCCAGCAGCTTCCCGCGGCTAGCGGCGAGTTACAATGAGCAGTTCTTC. Translation gives CASSFPRLAASYNEQFF.

This clonotype was picked up a small number of times. The J gene is TRBJ2-3, the V gene TRBV11-2, with 9 positions matching TRBD2. The CDR3 sequence is 17 residues long. The V gene's germline CDR1 is SGHAT and CDR2 FQNNGV. V was clipped by 5 bases and J by 5 bases; unmatched bases: 14. The CDR3 sequence is CASSVSFAGGPGDTQYF. CDR3 nucleotides: TGTGCCAGCAGCGTGTCCTTTGCGGGAGGGCCGGGAGATACGCAGTATTTT.

The chain recombines TRBV28 with TRBJ1-6, with no clear D. The germline V and J ends were trimmed by 7 bases and 9 bases, with 10 bases remaining between them. This CDR3 region has 12 residues. From germline, CDR1 is MDHEN and CDR2 SYDVKM. DNA of the CDR3: TGTGCCAGCACCCGTCCCTCTTCACCCCTCCACTTT. Protein sequence: CASTRPSSPLHF.

There are many counts of this clonotype. The chain joins TRBV20-1 to TRBJ1-6, with 8 bases identical to TRBD1. Trimming removed 5 bases from V and 6 bases from J; junction bases left unmatched: 9. In germline, CDR1 is DFQATT, CDR2 SNEGSKA (reference sequence). This CDR3 is built from 15 residues. The CDR3 DNA reads as TGCAGTGCTGGACAGGGAATAGGCTCTAATTCACCCCTCCACTTT. Its translation: CSAGQGIGSNSPLHF.

This clonotype was detected many times. This sequence joins TRBV20-1 and TRBJ2-7, with TRBD2 matching 7 bases. J was trimmed by 0 bases and V by 6 bases; bases with no gene match: 8. This CDR3 comprises 14 residues. Germline V CDR1 and CDR2: DFQATT, SNEGSKA (reference sequence). The CDR3 sequence is CSAHEGLSSYEQYF. In DNA, the CDR3 is TGCAGTGCACACGAGGGACTATCCTCCTACGAGCAGTACTTC.

The sample holds many counts of this clonotype. The rearrangement uses TRBV20-1 and TRBJ1-1, with D perhaps matching TRBD1 (5 bases). The CDR3 has 14 residues. V lost 1 base and J lost 5, with 14 bases in between. Germline-derived CDR1 and CDR2 are DFQATT and SNEGSKA (reference sequence). CDR3 amino acids: CSARGNGAGTEAFF. CDR3 sequence (DNA): TGCAGTGCTAGAGGGAATGGGGCTGGGACTGAAGCTTTCTTT.

This sequence joins TRBV13 and TRBJ2-7, with a possible D match to TRBD2 (5 bases). The germline gives CDR1 PRHDT, CDR2 FYEKMQ (reference sequence). This CDR3 region has 15 residues. V was cut by 4 bases and J by 3 bases, with 16 bases left in between. In DNA form, the CDR3 reads TGTGCCAGCAGCTCCGAGGGAAGGGAGCGCTACGAGCAGTACTTC. It is translated as CASSSEGRERYEQYF.

The chain couples TRBV20-1 to TRBJ2-1, with a possible D match to TRBD2 (6 bases). CDR1 is DFQATT, CDR2 SNEGSKA, per germline (reference sequence). Trimming cost V 0 bases and J 3 bases, with 15 bases left between them. The CDR3 length is 16 residues. The CDR3 region is CSAREERLVFYNEQFF. CDR3 DNA: TGCAGTGCTAGAGAGGAACGACTAGTGTTCTACAATGAGCAGTTCTTC.

The V gene is TRBV6-6, the J gene TRBJ2-1; 9 bases are a match to TRBD2. The CDR3 runs 14 residues. Trimming at V came to 9 bases and at J to 10 bases, leaving 13 bases not matched to a gene. CDR1 MNHNY and CDR2 SVGAGI come from the germline V gene (reference sequence). The CDR3 is CASRRLAVTGEQFF. CDR3 sequence (DNA): TGTGCCAGTCGACGACTAGCGGTGACGGGGGAGCAGTTCTTC.

This sequence joins TRBV20-1 and TRBJ1-1; no reliable D call. This CDR3 has 12 amino acids. Germline CDR1 DFQATT, CDR2 SNEGSKA (reference sequence). CDR3 DNA sequence: TGCAGCGCTCCATCCAGGAGAGAAGAAGCTTTCTTT. Its translation: CSAPSRREEAFF.

This clonotype has ten or more counts. The chain links TRBV3-1 to TRBJ2-1, with TRBD2 matching over 7 bases. CDR1 LGHDT and CDR2 YNNKEL come from the germline V gene (reference sequence). The CDR3 loop spans 15 amino acids. V lost 4 bases and J lost 2; bases outside the gene matches: 5. This CDR3 is CASSLSGQTYNEQFF. CDR3 nucleotide sequence: TGTGCCAGCAGCCTTAGCGGGCAGACCTACAATGAGCAGTTCTTC.

This clonotype has only a few counts. The genes are TRBV5-1 and TRBJ2-7; D gene ambiguous. There are 15 residues in the CDR3. Trimming stripped 1 base from V and 0 bases from J, with 11 bases between. Per germline, CDR1 SGHRS and CDR2 YFSETQ. CDR3 sequence: CASSLSPGSSYEQYF. The CDR3 bases are TGCGCCAGCAGCTTGTCCCCTGGGTCCTCCTACGAGCAGTACTTC.

At least ten counts were recorded for this clonotype. The chain joins TRBV6-5 to TRBJ1-2, with a possible D match to TRBD1 (5 bases). The ends were cut back, 5 bases at V and 2 bases at J, with 9 bases in the middle. The CDR3 spans 13 residues. Germline V gene sequence: CDR1 MNHEY, CDR2 SVGAGI. The CDR3 spells CASSTGGNYGYTF. The DNA of the CDR3 is TGTGCCAGCAGTACGGGGGGAAACTATGGCTACACCTTC.

The chain combines TRBV7-9 with TRBJ2-2; TRBD1 or TRBD2 may be the D gene (5 bases each). V lost 4 bases and J 2 bases, leaving 20 bases between the germline ends. This CDR3 has 18 residues. Germline CDR1 and CDR2: SEHNR and FQNEAQ (reference sequence). CDR3 amino acids: CASSSIFRAGTNTGELFF. The CDR3 nucleotides read TGTGCCAGCAGCTCAATCTTTCGGGCAGGGACCAACACCGGGGAGCTGTTTTTT. The variable domain in full, completed from reference TRBV7-9 and TRBJ2-2, reads DTGVSQNPRHKITKRGQNVTFRCDPISEHNRLYWYRQTLGQGPEFLTYFQNEAQLEKSRLLSDRFSAERPKGSFSTLEIQRTEQGDSAMYLCASSSIFRAGTNTGELFFGEGSRLTVL.

The sample holds a few counts of this clonotype. The chain links TRBV20-1 to TRBJ2-7; D gene ambiguous. The CDR3 sequence is 14 residues long. V lost 4 bases, J lost 0 bases, and 13 bases lay in between. Germline V lookup: CDR1 DFQATT, CDR2 SNEGSKA (reference sequence). Here the CDR3 reads CSAISPSSSYEQYF. The DNA for the CDR3 is TGCAGTGCTATATCCCCTTCAAGCTCCTACGAGCAGTACTTC.

This clonotype appeared a few times. The chain recombines TRBV28 with TRBJ2-7; D may be TRBD1 (5 bases). CDR3 length: 12 residues. Germline V gene lookup returns CDR1 MDHEN and CDR2 SYDVKM. Trimming took off 8 bases at V and 3 bases at J, with 11 bases between the two ends. The CDR3 here is CASGQGFYEQYF. In nucleotides, the CDR3 is TGTGCCAGCGGCCAGGGATTCTACGAGCAGTACTTC.

The rearrangement uses TRBV9 and TRBJ2-1, with 9 positions matching TRBD2. This CDR3 comprises 15 residues. Losses at the gene ends were 2 bases for V and 4 bases for J; bases not matched to a gene: 4. CDR1 is SGDLS, CDR2 YYNGEE, per germline. The CDR3 loop is CASSVSSGGYNEQFF. CDR3 sequence (DNA): TGTGCCAGCAGCGTCAGCAGCGGGGGGTACAATGAGCAGTTCTTC.

This clonotype was recorded a few times. V usage is TRBV2 and J usage is TRBJ1-1, with TRBD1 identical over 9 bases. Trimming cost V 6 bases and J 1 base; bases outside gene matches: 0. The CDR3 loop spans 13 amino acids. Germline CDR1 reads SNHLY; CDR2 reads FYNNEI. The CDR3: CASRDRGNTEAFF. The CDR3 nucleotides are TGTGCCAGCAGGGACAGGGGGAACACTGAAGCTTTCTTT.

The V gene is TRBV9, the J gene TRBJ2-5, with 9 positions matching TRBD2. The germline gives CDR1 SGDLS, CDR2 YYNGEE. There are 14 residues in the CDR3. V lost 0 bases and J lost 3; bases outside the gene matches: 0. CDR3 coding DNA: TGTGCCAGCAGCGTAGGACTAGCGGAAGAGACCCAGTACTTC. It codes for CASSVGLAEETQYF.

The chain has TRBV24-1 and TRBJ2-5, with 7 positions matching TRBD2. V shed 3 bases and J 4 bases; nucleotides not matched to a gene: 7. The CDR3 is 15 residues long. Germline V lookup: CDR1 KGHDR, CDR2 SFDVKD. The CDR3 DNA is TGTGCCACCAGTGATGTAGCGGGTAGCGTAGAGACCCAGTACTTC. Its protein is CATSDVAGSVETQYF.

The V call is TRBV28, the J call TRBJ1-2; TRBD1 agrees at 8 bases. V trimming: 6 bases; J trimming: 8 bases; junction bases outside the gene matches: 8. This CDR3 is built from 13 residues. Germline V gives CDR1 MDHEN, CDR2 SYDVKM. The CDR3 nucleotides read TGTGCCAGCAGCCCGGACAGGGATCGAGGCTACACCTTC. The encoded protein is CASSPDRDRGYTF.